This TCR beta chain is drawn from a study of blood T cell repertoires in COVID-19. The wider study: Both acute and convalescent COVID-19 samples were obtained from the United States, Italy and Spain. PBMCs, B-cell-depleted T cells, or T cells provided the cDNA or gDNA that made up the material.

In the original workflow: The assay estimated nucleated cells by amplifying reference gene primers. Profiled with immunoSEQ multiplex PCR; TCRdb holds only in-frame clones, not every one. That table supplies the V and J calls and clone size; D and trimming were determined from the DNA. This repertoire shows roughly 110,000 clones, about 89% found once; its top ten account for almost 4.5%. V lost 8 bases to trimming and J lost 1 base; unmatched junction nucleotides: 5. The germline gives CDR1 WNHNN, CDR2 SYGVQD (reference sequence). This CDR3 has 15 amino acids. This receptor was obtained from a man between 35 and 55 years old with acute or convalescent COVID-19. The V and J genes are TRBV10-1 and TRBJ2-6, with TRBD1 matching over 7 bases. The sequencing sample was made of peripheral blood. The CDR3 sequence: CASQNRGSGANVLTF. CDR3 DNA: TGCGCCAGCCAAAACAGGGGTTCTGGGGCCAACGTCCTGACTTTC.